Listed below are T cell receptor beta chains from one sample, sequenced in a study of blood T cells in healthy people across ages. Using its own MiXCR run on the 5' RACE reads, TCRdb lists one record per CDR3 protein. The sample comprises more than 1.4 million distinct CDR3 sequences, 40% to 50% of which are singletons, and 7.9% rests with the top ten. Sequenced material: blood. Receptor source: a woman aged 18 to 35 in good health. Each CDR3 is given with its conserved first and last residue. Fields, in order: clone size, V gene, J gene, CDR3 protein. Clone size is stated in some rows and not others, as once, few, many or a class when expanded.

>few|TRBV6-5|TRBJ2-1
CASRLTGTVTGEQFF
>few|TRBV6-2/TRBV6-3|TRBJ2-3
CASTPETGGTDTQYF
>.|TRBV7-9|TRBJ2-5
CASNKGAGLTETQYF
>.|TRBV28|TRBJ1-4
CASSSQAENEKLFF
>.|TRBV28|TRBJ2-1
CASSFSGGIYNEQFF
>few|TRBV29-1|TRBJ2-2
CSVATSTANTGELFF
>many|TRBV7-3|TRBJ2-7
CASSPGQGLTYEQYF
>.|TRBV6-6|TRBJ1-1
CASSYSSYGSEAFF
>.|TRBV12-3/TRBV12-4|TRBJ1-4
CASSVAGEAKKLFF
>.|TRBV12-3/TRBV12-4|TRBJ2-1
CAIKGTSGSGSYNEQFF
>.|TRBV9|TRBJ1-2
CASRGPVGGYTF
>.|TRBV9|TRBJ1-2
CASSAGHGAINYGYTF
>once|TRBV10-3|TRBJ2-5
CAISEFDPGRPQETRYF
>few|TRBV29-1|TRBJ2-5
CSAHAASGAREQYF
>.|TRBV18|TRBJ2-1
CASSPRLAGGRNEQFF
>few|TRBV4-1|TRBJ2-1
CASSQDFGFEQFF
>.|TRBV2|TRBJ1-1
CTSILGEVTEAFF
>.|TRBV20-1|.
CSATGGSSYEQYF
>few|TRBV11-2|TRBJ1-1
CASTSISGAVTEAFF
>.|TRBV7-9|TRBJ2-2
CASSPLPTSGRALGELFF
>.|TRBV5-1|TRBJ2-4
CASSGGQLAKNIQYF
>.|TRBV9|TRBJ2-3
CASSVGLAGGSTDTQYF
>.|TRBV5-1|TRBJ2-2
CASSLQRGGRTGELFF
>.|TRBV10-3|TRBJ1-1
CAIRGGTENTEAFF
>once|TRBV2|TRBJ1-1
CASSETDPNTEAFF
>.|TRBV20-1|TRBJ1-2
CSARAQGAADGYTF
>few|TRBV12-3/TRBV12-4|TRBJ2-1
CASRGGLSVQFF
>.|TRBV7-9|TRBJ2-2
CASSVTSGESNTGELFF
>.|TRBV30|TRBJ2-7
CAWSISGKGAQYF
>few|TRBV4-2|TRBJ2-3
CASSQDLGGGLDTQYF
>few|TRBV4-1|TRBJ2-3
CASSHLPSTDTQYF
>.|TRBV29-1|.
CSVAWDSGRQETQFF
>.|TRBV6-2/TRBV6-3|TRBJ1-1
CATQQGSTEAFF
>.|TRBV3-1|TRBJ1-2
CASSQAPIAYGYTF
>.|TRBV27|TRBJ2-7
CASSLSPKPSYEQYF
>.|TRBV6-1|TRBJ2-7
CASGHRGNSYEQYF
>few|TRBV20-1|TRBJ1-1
CSARVGRQRDTEAFF
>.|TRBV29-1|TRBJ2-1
CSVGTSYSEQFF
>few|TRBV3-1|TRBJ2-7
CASSQEYRLAYEQYF
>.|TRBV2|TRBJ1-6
CASSKTVEAPLHF
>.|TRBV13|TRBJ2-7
CASSFRAGGLNYEQYF
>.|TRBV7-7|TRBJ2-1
CASSLGASRSSYNEQFF
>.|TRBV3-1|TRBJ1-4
CASSLEAGATNEKLFF
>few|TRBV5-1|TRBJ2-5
CASSFQGAQETQYF
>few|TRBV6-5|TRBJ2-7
CASSYPPSSEQYF
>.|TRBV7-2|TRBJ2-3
CASSPNGGGLLRDTQYF
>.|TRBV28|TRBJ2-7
CASSFLMGQGLSSSYGQYF
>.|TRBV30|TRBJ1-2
CAWAAGVPTHGYTF
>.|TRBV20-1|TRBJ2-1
CSARETSGGPISYNEQFF
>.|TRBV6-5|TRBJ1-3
CASSYSGLLGSRNTIYF
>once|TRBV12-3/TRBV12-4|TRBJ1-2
CASGQPQNYGYTF
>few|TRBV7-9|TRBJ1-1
CASSSPASARGTEAFF
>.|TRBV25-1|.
CASSESSGGARYEQYF
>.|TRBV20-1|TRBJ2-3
CSARMGGGTDTQYF
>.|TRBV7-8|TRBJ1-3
CASSRLEAGNTIYF